The 30 T cell receptor beta chains below all came from one sample that was sequenced in a study of T cell responses to AZD1222 COVID-19 vaccine. This table comes from immunoSEQ multiplex PCR, and its TCRdb copy is limited to in-frame clones, with some not included. The sample shows 150,000 to 160,000 clones, about nine tenths of them seen only once. The material was peripheral blood, obtained on day 0 of AZD1222 vaccination. The receptors were sampled from an adult in good health.

This chain links TRBV19 with TRBJ2-2; 7 bases are a match to TRBD2. The J segment lost 4 bases and the V segment lost 3 bases, leaving 5 bases of the junction unmatched. Germline V gene lookup returns CDR1 LNHDA and CDR2 SQIVND (reference sequence). The length of the CDR3 is 15 residues. The CDR3 reads CASSIFGGSTGELFF. The CDR3 coding sequence is TGTGCCAGTAGTATCTTCGGGGGGTCCACCGGGGAGCTGTTTTTT.

This clone was seen a few times. The chain carries TRBV30 and TRBJ2-1; 10 nucleotides agree with TRBD2. Germline CDR1 is GTSNPN and CDR2 is SVGIG (reference sequence). This CDR3 comprises 15 residues. V lost 4 bases and J lost 6; bases outside the gene matches: 9. The chain's CDR3 is CAWTLLAGAANEQFF. DNA for the CDR3: TGTGCCTGGACCTTGCTAGCGGGAGCCGCCAATGAGCAGTTCTTC.

The V gene is TRBV20-1, the J gene TRBJ1-2; 9 positions match TRBD1. The junction had 7 bases not matched to a gene; V was cut back by 3 bases and J by 8 bases. Germline CDR1 and CDR2: DFQATT and SNEGSKA (reference sequence). CDR3 size: 13 residues. CDR3 sequence: CSASMGQGGGYTF. CDR3 coding DNA: TGCAGTGCTAGTATGGGACAGGGAGGAGGCTACACCTTC.

The J gene is TRBJ1-2, the V gene TRBV30, with 7 bases aligning to TRBD1. V lost 2 bases, J lost 3 bases, and 9 bases stayed unmatched. The CDR3 contains 15 residues. CDR1 GTSNPN and CDR2 SVGIG come from the germline V gene (reference sequence). The DNA for the CDR3 is TGTGCCTGGAGTCCACTCGACAGGGTCGACTATGGCTACACCTTC. It specifies CAWSPLDRVDYGYTF. Full variable domain (missing parts from reference TRBV30 and TRBJ1-2): SQTIHQWPATLVQPVGSPLSLECTVEGTSNPNLYWYRQAAGRGLQLLFYSVGIGQISSEVPQNLSASRPQDRQFILSSKKLLLSDSGFYLCAWSPLDRVDYGYTFGSGTRLTVV.

CDR3 protein: CASRRQYNEQFF. For the CDR3, the DNA is TGTGCCAGCAGGCGGCAGTACAATGAGCAGTTCTTC. The rearrangement links TRBV6-5 to TRBJ2-1; D is undetermined. This CDR3 region has 12 residues. Germline lookup yields CDR1 MNHEY and CDR2 SVGAGI. Trimming stripped 6 bases from V and 4 bases from J, with 7 bases between.

The chain is built from TRBV18 and TRBJ1-6; the match to TRBD1 covers 9 bases. Germline-derived CDR1 and CDR2 are KGHSH and LQKENI. With 3 bases clipped from V and 7 bases from J, the junction kept 7 bases outside the gene matches. The CDR3 totals 16 residues. Here the CDR3 reads CASSPPGTGTNSPLHF. Here the CDR3 DNA reads TGTGCCAGCTCACCGCCCGGGACAGGGACAAATTCACCCCTCCACTTT.

Only one count was recorded for this clone. The chain couples TRBV5-1 to TRBJ1-4; D might be TRBD1 (5 bases). The germline gives CDR1 SGHRS, CDR2 YFSETQ. Trimming removed 4 bases from V and 4 bases from J, with 20 bases in between. CDR3 size: 17 residues. The CDR3: CASSPEVQGGYNEKLFF. The CDR3 coding sequence is TGCGCCAGCAGCCCGGAGGTCCAGGGCGGATATAATGAAAAACTGTTTTTT.

The chain carries TRBV27 and TRBJ2-7; TRBD1 might be the D (5 bases). V was trimmed by 6 bases and J by 1 base, leaving 16 bases between them. CDR1 MNHEY and CDR2 SMNVEV come from the germline V gene (reference sequence). The CDR3 is 15 residues long. The CDR3 region has the DNA TGTGCCAGCAGACGACAGCTGCCTCTTTCCTACGAGCAGTACTTC. As protein: CASRRQLPLSYEQYF.

This chain connects TRBV27 to TRBJ2-2, with unresolved D. The germline V and J ends were trimmed by 7 bases and 6 bases, with 12 bases remaining between them. This CDR3 has 13 residues. The germline gives CDR1 MNHEY, CDR2 SMNVEV (reference sequence). The chain's CDR3 is CASTFPGAGELFF. Here the CDR3 DNA reads TGTGCCAGCACGTTTCCGGGTGCCGGGGAGCTGTTTTTT.

Many counts were recorded for this clone. V and J are TRBV29-1 and TRBJ2-2; TRBD2 might be the D (5 bases). This CDR3 has 15 amino acids. Trimming pared 2 bases from V and 4 bases from J, leaving 14 bases between. The germline V gene has CDR1 SQVTM and CDR2 ANQGSEA. The CDR3 protein is CSVELARRPTGELFF. CDR3 nucleotides: TGCAGCGTTGAACTAGCCAGGCGTCCCACCGGGGAGCTGTTTTTT.

The chain combines TRBV2 with TRBJ2-1, with no clear D. This CDR3 comprises 13 residues. Per the germline V gene, CDR1 is SNHLY and CDR2 is FYNNEI. Trimming removed 7 bases at V and 7 bases at J, with 14 bases between. This CDR3 is CASNGVLLNEQFF. Here the CDR3 DNA reads TGTGCCAGCAACGGCGTCCTCCTAAATGAGCAGTTCTTC.

V and J are TRBV28 and TRBJ2-7; 7 nucleotides agree with TRBD1. The germline V gene encodes CDR1 MDHEN and CDR2 SYDVKM. Trimming took 4 bases from V and 2 from J; bases not matched to a gene: 5. The CDR3 runs to 14 residues. In DNA form, the CDR3 reads TGTGCCAGCAGTTCACCGGGACAGACCTACGAGCAGTACTTC. Translation: CASSSPGQTYEQYF.

The chain recombines TRBV7-9 with TRBJ1-1; D is unclear. V dropped 3 bases and J dropped 7 bases, with 6 bases sitting between them. Germline loops: CDR1 SEHNR, CDR2 FQNEAQ (reference sequence). The CDR3 contains 11 residues. The CDR3 coding sequence is TGTGCCAGCAGCTTGGGATTTGAAGCTTTCTTT. Translated, it gives CASSLGFEAFF.

This clone was counted only a few times. The chain uses TRBV4-1 and TRBJ1-2, with 7 bases fitting TRBD1. V trimming: 3 bases; J trimming: 1 base; junction bases outside the gene matches: 5. CDR3 length: 15 residues. Per the germline V gene, CDR1 is MGHRA and CDR2 is YSYEKL. This chain's CDR3 is CASSQSQGVNYGYTF. As DNA, the CDR3 is TGCGCCAGCAGCCAGTCGCAGGGGGTTAACTATGGCTACACCTTC.

The chain employs TRBV7-2 and TRBJ2-3; D is ambiguous. Looked up from germline, CDR1 is SGHTA and CDR2 is FQGNSA. This CDR3 comprises 11 residues. Trimming stripped 5 bases from V and 2 bases from J, with 2 bases between. The CDR3 coding sequence is TGTGCCAGCAGCCCCACAGATACGCAGTATTTT. Translating gives CASSPTDTQYF.

The CDR3 is CASTGRRNSNQPQHF. Written as DNA, the CDR3 is TGTGCCAGTACCGGAAGACGGAATAGCAATCAGCCCCAGCATTTT. The V call is TRBV19, the J call TRBJ1-5; D call uncertain. CDR1 and CDR2 (germline): LNHDA, SQIVND (reference sequence). Trimming pared 7 bases from V and 0 bases from J, leaving 13 bases between. This CDR3 has 15 amino acids.

V is TRBV5-5 and J is TRBJ2-1; D gene ambiguous. The CDR3 runs to 13 residues. CDR1 SGHKS and CDR2 YYEKEE come from the germline V gene (reference sequence). Trimming cost V 1 base and J 7 bases, with 9 bases left between them. CDR3 DNA: TGTGCCAGCAGCTTGAACCCGACTAATGAGCAGTTCTTC. It specifies CASSLNPTNEQFF.

The rearrangement links TRBV3-1 (or the pseudogene TRBV3-2) to TRBJ1-2; D gene ambiguous. Per germline, CDR1 LGHDT and CDR2 YNNKEL (reference sequence). The CDR3 spans 12 residues. V lost 4 bases, J lost 8 bases, and 11 bases lay in between. In DNA form, the CDR3 reads TGTGCCAGCAGCCTGAGGGAAAACGGCTACACCTTC. Translating gives CASSLRENGYTF.

The CDR3 is CASSDRDNGELFF. CDR3 coding DNA: TGTGCCAGCAGCGACCGGGACAACGGGGAGCTGTTTTTT. The chain uses TRBV21-1 and TRBJ2-2; the table's D call, TRBD1, was not checked against the DNA. TRBV21-1 is a known pseudogene. This CDR3 is 13 amino acids long.

The chain carries TRBV2 and TRBJ2-7, with no clear D. Germline V gene sequence: CDR1 SNHLY, CDR2 FYNNEI. CDR3 size: 14 residues. V was trimmed by 6 bases and J by 5 bases, leaving 17 bases between them. The CDR3 nucleotides read TGTGCCAGCAGAAAGGGTCTCTTAACAGACGAGCAGTACTTC. Translated, it gives CASRKGLLTDEQYF.

V is TRBV6-2 or TRBV6-3 and J is TRBJ1-5; D gene unclear. V gave up 0 bases and J gave up 2 bases, with 5 bases separating them. The CDR3 consists of 14 residues. Germline V gives CDR1 MNHEY, CDR2 SVGEGT. The CDR3 sequence: CASSYSGGNQPQHF. Here the CDR3 DNA reads TGTGCCAGCAGTTACTCCGGGGGCAATCAGCCCCAGCATTTT.

This sequence joins TRBV4-3 and TRBJ1-2; 7 bases align to TRBD1. V shed 4 bases, J shed 2 bases, and the junction held 7 bases outside the gene matches. Germline loops: CDR1 LGHNA, CDR2 YSLEER. This CDR3 comprises 15 residues. CDR3: CASSPGTVINYGYTF. CDR3 coding DNA: TGCGCCAGCAGCCCCGGGACAGTCATAAACTATGGCTACACCTTC.

This chain uses TRBV7-3 with TRBJ2-1; 8 bases map to TRBD2. Unmatched junction bases numbered 25, after V lost 5 bases and J lost 13 bases. The CDR3 consists of 18 residues. The germline gives CDR1 SGHTA, CDR2 FQGTGA. In nucleotides, the CDR3 is TGTGCCAGCAGCGCCCGGGGGGAGACTAGCGACCCCCTGGGTAGACAGTTCTTC. Translation: CASSARGETSDPLGRQFF.

The V gene is TRBV27, the J gene TRBJ2-7; 11 nucleotides match TRBD2. After removal of 6 bases from V and 3 bases from J, the junction contained 7 bases not matched to a gene. CDR3 length: 15 amino acids. Germline lookup yields CDR1 MNHEY and CDR2 SMNVEV (reference sequence). In DNA, the CDR3 is TGTGCCAGCAGCTCCCCGACTAGCGGGAACTACGAGCAGTACTTC. This sequence encodes CASSSPTSGNYEQYF.

This chain joins TRBV28 and TRBJ1-6; D gene ambiguous. Trimming took off 6 bases at V and 7 bases at J, with 4 bases between the two ends. The germline CDR1 and CDR2 sequences are MDHEN and SYDVKM. The CDR3 length is 11 residues. CDR3 sequence: CASSGNSPLHF. The DNA of the CDR3 is TGTGCCAGCAGCGGCAATTCACCCCTCCACTTT.

The chain recombines TRBV11-2 with TRBJ2-1; unclear D gene. Looked up from germline, CDR1 is SGHAT and CDR2 is FQNNGV. This CDR3 spans 17 amino acids. Trimming left V 0 bases short and J 1 base short, with 13 bases between. CDR3 residues: CASSLDMLKYSYNEQFF. The CDR3, as DNA: TGTGCCAGCAGCTTAGACATGCTCAAGTATTCCTACAATGAGCAGTTCTTC.

A single count supports this clone. The rearrangement joins TRBV5-4 to TRBJ1-1; D gene uncertain. Trimming removed 0 bases from V and 2 bases from J, with 2 bases in between. The CDR3 extends over 12 amino acids. From germline, CDR1 is SGHNT and CDR2 YYREEE (reference sequence). Here the CDR3 reads CASSLVNTEAFF. CDR3 DNA: TGTGCCAGCAGCTTGGTTAACACTGAAGCTTTCTTT.

V is TRBV7-9 and J is TRBJ2-1, with D unclear. V lost 1 base and J lost 4, with 5 bases in between. This CDR3 is 13 amino acids long. From germline, CDR1 is SEHNR and CDR2 FQNEAQ (reference sequence). The CDR3 DNA follows: TGTGCCAGCAGCTTAGGTTGGTACAATGAGCAGTTCTTC. It codes for CASSLGWYNEQFF.

The chain employs TRBV7-8 and TRBJ1-6; D uncertain. V was cut by 5 bases and J by 0 bases, with 8 bases left in between. CDR1 is SGHVS and CDR2 is FQNEAQ in the germline V gene. The length of the CDR3 is 15 residues. The CDR3 reads CASSQDSSYNSPLHF. The CDR3 DNA reads as TGTGCCAGCAGCCAAGATAGCTCCTATAATTCACCCCTCCACTTT.

The chain combines TRBV11-3 with TRBJ2-1; the D gene is possibly TRBD2 (6 bases). CDR1 is SGHNT, CDR2 YENEEA, per germline. Trimming cost V 3 bases and J 0 bases, with 9 bases left between them. This CDR3 contains 15 residues. The chain's CDR3 is CASSLGGNSYNEQFF. For the CDR3, the DNA is TGTGCCAGCAGCTTGGGCGGGAACTCCTACAATGAGCAGTTCTTC.